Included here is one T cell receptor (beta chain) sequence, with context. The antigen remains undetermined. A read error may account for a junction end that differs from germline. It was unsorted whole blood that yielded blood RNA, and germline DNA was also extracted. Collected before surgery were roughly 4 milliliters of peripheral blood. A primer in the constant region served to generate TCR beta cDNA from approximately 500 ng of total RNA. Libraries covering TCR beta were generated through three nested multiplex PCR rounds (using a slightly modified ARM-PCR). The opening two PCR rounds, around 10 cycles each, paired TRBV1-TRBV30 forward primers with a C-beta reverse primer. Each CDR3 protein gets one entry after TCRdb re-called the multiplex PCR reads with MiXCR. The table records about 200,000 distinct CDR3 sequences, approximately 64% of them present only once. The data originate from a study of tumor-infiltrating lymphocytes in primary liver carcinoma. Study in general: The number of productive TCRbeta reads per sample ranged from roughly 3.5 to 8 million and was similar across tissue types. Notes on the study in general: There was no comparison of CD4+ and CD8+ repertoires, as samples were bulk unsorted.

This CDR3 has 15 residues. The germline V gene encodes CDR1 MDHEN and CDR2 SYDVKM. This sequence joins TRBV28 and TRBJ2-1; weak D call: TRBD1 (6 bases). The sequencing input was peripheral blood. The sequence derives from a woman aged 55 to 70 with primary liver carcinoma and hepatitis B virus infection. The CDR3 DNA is TGTGCCAACAGTTATGCCACAGGGCGCAACAATGAGCAGTTCTTC. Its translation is CANSYATGRNNEQFF. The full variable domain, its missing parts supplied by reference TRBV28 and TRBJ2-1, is DVKVTQSSRYLVKRTGEKVFLECVQDMDHENMFWYRQDPGLGLRLIYFSYDVKMKEKGDIPEGYSVSREKKERFSLILESASTNQTSMYLCANSYATGRNNEQFFGPGTRLTVL.